This TCR beta chain was captured by sequencing in a study of T cells in tumors after PD-1 blockade. Using immunoSEQ multiplex PCR, the repertoire was profiled, and TCRdb retains in-frame clones only, with some absent. The profile shows approximately 60,000 clones, 80% of them singletons. V was shortened by 2 bases and J by 9 bases, with 13 bases between the two germline ends. Germline V lookup: CDR1 MNHNY, CDR2 SVGAGI (reference sequence). The CDR3 length is 13 residues. This chain uses TRBV6-6 with TRBJ1-2; D not resolved. The sample here was PBMCs, taken before anti-PD-1 treatment. The sequence came from a human donor with basal cell carcinoma. The CDR3 DNA is TGTGCCAGCAGTTACGATAGCCGCTCGCGCTACACCTTC. Protein: CASSYDSRSRYTF.